These 17 T cell receptor beta chains came from one sample sequenced in a study of blood T cell repertoires in COVID-19 (dated by TCRdb to about 2020). The library came from the immunoSEQ multiplex PCR assay. TCRdb mirrors the immuneACCESS table, restricted to in-frame sequences. Some clones are absent from its copies; in checked studies, under half trace to an unresolved V gene, and the reason for the others is unknown. Counted in this sample were 95,000 to 150,000 clones; approximately 87% of them appeared once. The top ten clones comprise more than 2% of the sample. Material for sequencing was peripheral blood. The source of these receptors is a woman between 50 and 59 years old with acute or convalescent COVID-19.

V gene TRBV6-2 or TRBV6-3 combines with J gene TRBJ1-2, with TRBD1 as a possible D gene (5 bases). Trimming shortened V by 2 bases and J by 4 bases, and 11 bases separated the two germline ends. CDR1 is MNHEY and CDR2 is SVGEGT in the germline V gene. This CDR3 has 14 amino acids. This chain's CDR3 is CASSYGGAGYGYTF. The CDR3 coding sequence is TGTGCCAGCAGTTACGGCGGGGCTGGCTATGGCTACACCTTC.

The chain has TRBV7-9 and TRBJ2-1, with a possible D match to TRBD2 (7 bases). Germline lookup yields CDR1 SEHNR and CDR2 FQNEAQ (reference sequence). Trimming stripped 8 bases from V and 5 bases from J, with 16 bases between. The CDR3 sequence is 14 residues long. CDR3 DNA: TGTGCCAGCGCTGGAGGGGGGGCCAACAATGAGCAGTTCTTC. The encoded protein is CASAGGGANNEQFF.

The gene calls are TRBV4-2 and TRBJ1-4; maybe TRBD1 (6 bases). CDR1 and CDR2 from the germline V gene are LGHNA and YNFKEQ. There are 15 residues in the CDR3. Trimming took 2 bases from V and 1 from J, leaving 8 bases between them. Here the CDR3 reads CASSQPQGTNEKLFF. The CDR3 DNA follows: TGTGCCAGCAGCCAACCACAGGGAACTAATGAAAAACTGTTTTTT.

The chain employs TRBV19 and TRBJ1-1, with D tentatively TRBD1 (5 bases). V gave up 5 bases and J gave up 5 bases, with 15 bases separating them. CDR1 and CDR2 (germline): LNHDA, SQIVND (reference sequence). The CDR3 is made up of 14 amino acids. The CDR3 loop is CASSPHKGRTEAFF. In DNA form, the CDR3 reads TGTGCCAGTAGTCCTCATAAGGGGCGAACTGAAGCTTTCTTT.

V and J are TRBV29-1 and TRBJ2-3; D might be TRBD2 (5 bases). Trimming cost V 8 bases and J 4 bases, with 22 bases left between them. CDR1 SQVTM and CDR2 ANQGSEA come from the germline V gene. There are 15 residues in the CDR3. The CDR3 loop is CSLLTHRGSADTQYF. The DNA for the CDR3 is TGCAGCCTCCTAACTCATCGAGGGAGTGCAGATACGCAGTATTTT.

The J gene is TRBJ1-4, the V gene TRBV30; D unclear. The CDR3 consists of 15 residues. In germline, CDR1 is GTSNPN, CDR2 SVGIG (reference sequence). The V gene lost 2 bases and the J gene lost 8 bases, with 18 bases spanning the gap. The CDR3 DNA sequence: TGTGCCTGGAGTCCCCCAGGAAGTGGAGGGGAAAAACTGTTTTTT. It codes for CAWSPPGSGGEKLFF. Full variable domain (rest looked up from reference TRBV30 and TRBJ1-4): SQTIHQWPATLVQPVGSPLSLECTVEGTSNPNLYWYRQAAGRGLQLLFYSVGIGQISSEVPQNLSASRPQDRQFILSSKKLLLSDSGFYLCAWSPPGSGGEKLFFGSGTQLSVL.

This clone has a single count. This chain joins TRBV6-1 and TRBJ2-7; D gene uncertain. V dropped 2 bases and J dropped 3 bases, with 5 bases sitting between them. The CDR3 is 12 residues long. Germline CDR1 reads MNHNS; CDR2 reads SASEGT. Written as DNA, the CDR3 is TGTGCCAGCAGTGAATCCCTCTACGAGCAGTACTTC. It translates to CASSESLYEQYF.

This chain connects TRBV14 to TRBJ2-1; D possibly corresponds to TRBD2 (5 bases). Germline loops: CDR1 SGHDN, CDR2 FVKESK. This CDR3 comprises 15 residues. Trimming took 1 base from V and 5 from J, leaving 12 bases between them. The CDR3 nucleotides are TGTGCCAGCAGCCAAGTTAAGCCCGGGGACAATGAGCAGTTCTTC. Its protein product is CASSQVKPGDNEQFF.

The chain is built from TRBV4-3 and TRBJ2-1; 7 positions agree with TRBD2. Losses at the gene ends were 0 bases for V and 6 bases for J; bases not matched to a gene: 8. CDR1 LGHNA and CDR2 YSLEER come from the germline V gene. This CDR3 has 16 amino acids. The CDR3 protein is CASSQDRVSGGNEQFF. As DNA, the CDR3 is TGCGCCAGCAGCCAAGATAGGGTGTCGGGAGGCAATGAGCAGTTCTTC.

CDR3 nucleotide sequence: TGCGCCAGCAGCCAATTTCCGGGATCAAACTACGAGCAGTACTTC. This sequence encodes CASSQFPGSNYEQYF. The V and J genes are TRBV4-3 and TRBJ2-7; a possible D gene is TRBD2 (5 bases). The CDR3 extends over 15 amino acids. Per the germline V gene, CDR1 is LGHNA and CDR2 is YSLEER. V lost 2 bases and J 3 bases, leaving 14 bases between the germline ends.

The chain combines TRBV7-9 with TRBJ2-7; 16 positions agree with TRBD2. Germline V CDR1 and CDR2: SEHNR, FQNEAQ (reference sequence). The CDR3 is 19 residues long. With 5 bases clipped from V and 1 base from J, the junction kept 11 bases outside the gene matches. The CDR3 bases are TGTGCCAGCAGCCCCCACCTGGGACTAGCGGGGGGGCGGTCCTACGAGCAGTACTTC. This encodes CASSPHLGLAGGRSYEQYF.

This clone was seen a few times. The chain joins TRBV6-2 or TRBV6-3 to TRBJ2-3; D might be TRBD1 (6 bases). This CDR3 is 17 amino acids long. The V end lost 2 bases, the J end lost 0 bases, and 15 bases lay between the germline ends. CDR1 MNHEY and CDR2 SVGEGT come from the germline V gene. CDR3 in DNA: TGTGCCAGCAGTTACCCGAACCGGGACAAGAGCACAGATACGCAGTATTTT. Translation gives CASSYPNRDKSTDTQYF.

In its sample, this clone was seen a few times. The chain combines TRBV5-5 with TRBJ1-1, with D maybe TRBD1 (5 bases). The V end lost 3 bases, the J end lost 3 bases, and 12 bases lay between the germline ends. CDR1 and CDR2 (germline): SGHKS, YYEKEE (reference sequence). CDR3 length equals 14 residues. The CDR3 nucleotides are TGTGCCAGCAGCTCCGATGGGGGGTACACTGAAGCTTTCTTT. Translated: CASSSDGGYTEAFF.

This chain connects TRBV4-1 to TRBJ2-1; 13 bases map to TRBD2. V lost 3 bases and J lost 2; bases outside the gene matches: 7. CDR3 size: 18 residues. CDR1 is MGHRA, CDR2 YSYEKL, per germline. The CDR3 protein is CASSHDWTSGSTYNEQFF. CDR3 sequence (DNA): TGCGCCAGCAGCCATGATTGGACTAGCGGGAGTACCTACAATGAGCAGTTCTTC.

The chain carries TRBV10-3 and TRBJ2-1, with 8 positions matching TRBD1. The CDR3 runs 16 residues. V lost 3 bases to trimming and J lost 5 bases; unmatched junction nucleotides: 9. CDR1 is ENHRY, CDR2 SYGVKD, per germline. CDR3 sequence reads: CAISDRDRGLNNEQFF. The CDR3 nucleotides are TGTGCCATCAGTGACCGTGACAGGGGCCTCAACAATGAGCAGTTCTTC.

The chain joins TRBV24-1 to TRBJ2-1; TRBD1 agrees at 7 bases. Germline V gives CDR1 KGHDR, CDR2 SFDVKD. The CDR3 consists of 16 residues. Unmatched junction bases numbered 7, after V lost 3 bases and J lost 3 bases. CDR3 protein: CATSDASGTDYNEQFF. The CDR3 DNA reads TGTGCCACCAGTGATGCCTCCGGGACAGACTACAATGAGCAGTTCTTC.

The rearrangement links TRBV7-3 to TRBJ2-1; the match to TRBD2 covers 7 bases. The J segment lost 1 base and the V segment lost 5 bases, leaving 5 bases of the junction unmatched. The CDR3 runs 15 residues. Germline CDR1 is SGHTA and CDR2 is FQGTGA. For the CDR3, the DNA is TGTGCCAGCAGCCTGGGACTACCTTCCTACAATGAGCAGTTCTTC. This encodes CASSLGLPSYNEQFF.